These 5 T cell receptor beta chains came from one sample sequenced in a study of blood T cells in healthy people across ages. Together with a sample-barcoded 5' primer, a J-beta primer mix was included in a second PCR lasting roughly 6 to 12 cycles. TCRdb used MiXCR to reprocess the 5' RACE reads, holding one entry per CDR3 protein. Altogether about 640,000 distinct CDR3 sequences are present, around three fifths being singletons, with the ten largest covering over 30%. Source material: blood. These receptors were taken from a man aged 60 to 69 in good health.

Only a few counts were recorded for this clonotype. The chain couples TRBV6-4 to TRBJ2-3, with D perhaps given as TRBD1 or TRBD2 (5 bases each). This CDR3 spans 13 amino acids. The germline CDR1 and CDR2 sequences are MRHNA and SNTAGT. Trimming took 6 bases from V and 1 from J, leaving 8 bases between them. The CDR3 loop reads CASRRDGTDTQYF. The CDR3, as DNA: TGTGCCAGCAGGAGGGACGGCACAGATACGCAGTATTTT.

This clonotype appeared a few times. V and J are TRBV4-2 and TRBJ2-3, with TRBD2 identical over 7 bases. Germline trimming cut 4 bases from V and 8 bases from J; bases unmatched to any gene: 3. The CDR3 runs to 12 residues. Germline V gene data show CDR1 as LGHNA and CDR2 as YNFKEQ. The DNA for the CDR3 is TGTGCCAGCAGCCGCCCGGGGGGTACGCAGTATTTT. Translation gives CASSRPGGTQYF.

Remarks on this clonotype: A much larger clonotype is one base distant, so this may be a read error. The chain uses TRBV27 and TRBJ1-1; D is unresolved. The germline V gene encodes CDR1 MNHEY and CDR2 SMNVEV (reference sequence). Between the trimmed V and J ends, which lost 4 bases and 1 base, there was a span of 7 bases. The CDR3 covers 13 residues. This CDR3 is CASSCDQNTEAFF. CDR3 bases: TGTGCCAGCAGTTGCGATCAGAACACTGAAGCTTTCTTT.

The chain carries TRBV20-1 and TRBJ1-6; possibly TRBD1 for D (6 bases). The CDR3 contains 16 residues. The germline V gene has CDR1 DFQATT and CDR2 SNEGSKA (reference sequence). V was trimmed by 0 bases and J by 10 bases, leaving 19 bases between them. The CDR3 spells CSARDGGNREGSPLHF. CDR3 nucleotides: TGCAGTGCTAGAGATGGTGGGAACAGGGAGGGATCACCCCTCCACTTT.

V and J are TRBV6-1 and TRBJ1-2; 7 bases line up with TRBD1. CDR1 and CDR2 from the germline V gene are MNHNS and SASEGT. CDR3 length: 16 amino acids. The junction had 11 bases not matched to a gene; V was cut back by 3 bases and J by 4 bases. The CDR3 DNA is TGTGCCAGCAGTGATCACCCAGACAGGGCGAGCTATGGCTACACCTTC. Its protein product is CASSDHPDRASYGYTF.